This TCR beta chain was documented in a study of CD8+CD57+ T cells in acquired aplastic anemia. Broader study findings: CD8+ Simpson's diversity showed no significant patient-control difference. Patients and controls shared under 35 CD8+ CDR3 sequences, which appeared highly expressed in patients and within their immunodominant clones.

Trimming shortened V by 4 bases and J by 5 bases, and 11 bases separated the two germline ends. Germline values: CDR1 SNHLY, CDR2 FYNNEI. This CDR3 has 14 amino acids. The TCR beta profiling, which covered VDJ combination and CDR3 sequence, was carried out using genomic DNA as the template. TCRdb analysed the reads with MiXCR anew, one entry per CDR3 protein. This sample has some 180,000 distinct CDR3 sequences, with less than 65% found just once. CD8+CD57+ cell expansion, shown by flow cytometry, had occurred in the patients selected for sequencing. For this clonotype: Its antigen is as yet unknown.

The rearrangement links TRBV2 to TRBJ2-2; no firm D call. The clonotype was recovered from a human donor with aplastic anemia. Sequencing was performed on sorted CD4+, CD8+, or CD8+CD57+ T cells (not recorded which) from PBMCs. The CDR3 DNA sequence: TGTGCCAGCAGTGGTAGGGTGCAGACCGGGGAGCTGTTTTTT. The encoded protein is CASSGRVQTGELFF.